The clone carrying this TCR beta chain was recorded once. V lost 7 bases, J lost 4 bases, and 3 bases stayed unmatched. CDR1 and CDR2 (germline): ENHRY, SYGVKD. The CDR3 covers 14 residues. The data were produced by immunoSEQ multiplex PCR, yet TCRdb's version contains in-frame clones alone and is incomplete. The sample includes around 67,000 clones, about 90% of them seen just once. This sample is drawn from a study of technical replicates of blood from several donors. The receptor was isolated from a human donor in good health. Some clones in this sample may be carry-over from other donors' samples. The sequencing input was PBMCs. The rearrangement uses TRBV10-3 and TRBJ2-7; 14 bases align to TRBD2. CDR3: CAIMGTSGSYEQYF. CDR3 nucleotides: TGTGCCATCATGGGGACTAGCGGGAGTTACGAGCAGTACTTC.